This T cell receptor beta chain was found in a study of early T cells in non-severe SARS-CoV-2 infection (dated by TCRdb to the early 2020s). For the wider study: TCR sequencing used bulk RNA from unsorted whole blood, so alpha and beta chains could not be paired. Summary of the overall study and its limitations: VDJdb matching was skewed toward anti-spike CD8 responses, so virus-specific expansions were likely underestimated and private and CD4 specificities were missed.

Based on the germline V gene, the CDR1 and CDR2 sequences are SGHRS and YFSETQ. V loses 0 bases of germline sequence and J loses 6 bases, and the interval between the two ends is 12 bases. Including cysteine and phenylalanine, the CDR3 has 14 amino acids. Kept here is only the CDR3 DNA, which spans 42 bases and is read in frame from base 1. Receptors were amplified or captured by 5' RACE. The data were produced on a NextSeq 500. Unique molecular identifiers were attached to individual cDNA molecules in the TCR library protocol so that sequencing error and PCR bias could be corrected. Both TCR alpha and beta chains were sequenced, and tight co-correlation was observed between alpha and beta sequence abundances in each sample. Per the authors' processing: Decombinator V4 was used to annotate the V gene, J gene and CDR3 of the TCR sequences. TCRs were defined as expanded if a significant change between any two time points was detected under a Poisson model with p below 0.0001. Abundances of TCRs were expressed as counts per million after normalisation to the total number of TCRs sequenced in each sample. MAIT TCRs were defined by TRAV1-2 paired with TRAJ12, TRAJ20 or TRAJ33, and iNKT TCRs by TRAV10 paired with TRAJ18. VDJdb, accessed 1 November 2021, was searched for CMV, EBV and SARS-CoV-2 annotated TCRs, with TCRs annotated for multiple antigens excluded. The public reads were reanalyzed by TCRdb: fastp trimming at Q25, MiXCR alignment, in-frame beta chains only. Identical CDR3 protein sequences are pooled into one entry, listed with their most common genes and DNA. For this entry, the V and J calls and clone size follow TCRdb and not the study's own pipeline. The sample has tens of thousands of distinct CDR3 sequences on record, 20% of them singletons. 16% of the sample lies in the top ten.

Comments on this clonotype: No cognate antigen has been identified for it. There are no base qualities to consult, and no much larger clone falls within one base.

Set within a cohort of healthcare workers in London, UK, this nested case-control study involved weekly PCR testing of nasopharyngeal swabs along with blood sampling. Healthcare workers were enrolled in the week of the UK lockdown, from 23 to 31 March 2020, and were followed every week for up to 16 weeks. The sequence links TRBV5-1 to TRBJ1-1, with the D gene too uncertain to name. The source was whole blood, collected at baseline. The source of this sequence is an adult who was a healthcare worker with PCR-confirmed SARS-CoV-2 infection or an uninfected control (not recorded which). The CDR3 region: CASSLGPEDAEAFF. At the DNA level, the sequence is TGCGCCAGCAGCTTGGGACCCGAGGACGCTGAAGCTTTCTTT.